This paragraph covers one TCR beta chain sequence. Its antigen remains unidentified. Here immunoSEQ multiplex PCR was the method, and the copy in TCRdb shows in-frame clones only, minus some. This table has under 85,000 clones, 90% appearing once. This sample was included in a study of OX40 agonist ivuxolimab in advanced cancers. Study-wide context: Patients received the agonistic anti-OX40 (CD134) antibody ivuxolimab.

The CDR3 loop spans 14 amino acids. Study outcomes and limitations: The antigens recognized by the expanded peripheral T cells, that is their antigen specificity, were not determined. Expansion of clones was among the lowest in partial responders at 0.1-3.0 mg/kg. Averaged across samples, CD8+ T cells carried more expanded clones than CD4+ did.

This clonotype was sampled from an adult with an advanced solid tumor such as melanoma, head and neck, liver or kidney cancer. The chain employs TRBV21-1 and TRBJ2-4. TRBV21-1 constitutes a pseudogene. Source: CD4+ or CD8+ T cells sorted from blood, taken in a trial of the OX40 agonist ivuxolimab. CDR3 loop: CASSKTLGVGIQYF. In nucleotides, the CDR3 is TGTGCCAGCAGCAAAACCCTGGGGGTAGGCATTCAGTACTTC.